Below, one T cell receptor beta chain is given with its context. Its specificity is unknown. Germline assignment: CDR1 SNHLY and CDR2 FYNNEI. The CDR3 has 15 amino acids. Trimming cost V 0 bases and J 6 bases, with 14 bases left between them. This record belongs to a study of shared clonotypes between healthy human individuals. Study outcomes and limitations: The researchers took only blood, and tissue repertoires probably look different.

Data came from immunoSEQ multiplex PCR; TCRdb stores just in-frame clones and leaves some out. Of roughly 2 million clones in the sample, more than 90% were seen once. The specimen was naive CD4+ T cells sorted from blood. Subset in this sample: CD45RA+ positively selected. The rearrangement joins TRBV2 to TRBJ2-5; no reliable D call. The receptor was isolated from a man in his late teens or twenties in good health. The DNA for the CDR3 is TGTGCCAGCAGTGAAGCCCCGACGGTGAAAAAGACCCAGTACTTC. Residues: CASSEAPTVKKTQYF.